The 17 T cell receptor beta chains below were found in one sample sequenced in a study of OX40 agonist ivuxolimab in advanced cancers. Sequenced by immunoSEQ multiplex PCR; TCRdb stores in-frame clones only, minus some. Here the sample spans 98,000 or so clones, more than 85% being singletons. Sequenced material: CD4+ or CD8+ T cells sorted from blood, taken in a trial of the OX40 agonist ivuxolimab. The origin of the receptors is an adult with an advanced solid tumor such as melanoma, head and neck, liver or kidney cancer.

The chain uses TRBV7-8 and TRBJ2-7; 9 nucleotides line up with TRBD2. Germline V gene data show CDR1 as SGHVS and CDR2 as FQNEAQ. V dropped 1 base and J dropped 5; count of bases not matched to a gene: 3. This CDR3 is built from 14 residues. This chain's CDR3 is CASSLVGTSHEQYF. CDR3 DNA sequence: TGTGCCAGCAGCTTAGTTGGGACTAGCCACGAGCAGTACTTC. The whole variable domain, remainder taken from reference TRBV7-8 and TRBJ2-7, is GAGVSQSPRYKVAKRGQDVALRCDPISGHVSLFWYQQALGQGPEFLTYFQNEAQLDKSGLPSDRFFAERPEGSVSTLKIQRTQQEDSAVYLCASSLVGTSHEQYFGPGTRLTVT.

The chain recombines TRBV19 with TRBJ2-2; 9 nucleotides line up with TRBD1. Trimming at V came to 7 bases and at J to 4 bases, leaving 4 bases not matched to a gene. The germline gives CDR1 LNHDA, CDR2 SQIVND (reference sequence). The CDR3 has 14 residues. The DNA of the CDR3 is TGTGCCAGTACTGACAGGGGGGGCACCGGGGAGCTGTTTTTT. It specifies CASTDRGGTGELFF.

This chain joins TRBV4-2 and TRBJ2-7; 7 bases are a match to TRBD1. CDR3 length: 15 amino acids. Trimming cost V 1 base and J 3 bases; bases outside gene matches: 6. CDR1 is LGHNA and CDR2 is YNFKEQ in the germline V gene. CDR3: CASSQGDDRVYEQYF. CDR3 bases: TGTGCCAGCAGCCAAGGAGACGACAGGGTCTACGAGCAGTACTTC.

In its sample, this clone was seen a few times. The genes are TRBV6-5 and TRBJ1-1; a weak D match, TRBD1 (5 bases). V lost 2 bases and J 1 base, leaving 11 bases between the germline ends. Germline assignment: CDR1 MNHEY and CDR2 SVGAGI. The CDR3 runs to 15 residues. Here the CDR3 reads CASSYRGAGNTEAFF. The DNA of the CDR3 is TGTGCCAGCAGTTACAGGGGCGCAGGGAACACTGAAGCTTTCTTT.

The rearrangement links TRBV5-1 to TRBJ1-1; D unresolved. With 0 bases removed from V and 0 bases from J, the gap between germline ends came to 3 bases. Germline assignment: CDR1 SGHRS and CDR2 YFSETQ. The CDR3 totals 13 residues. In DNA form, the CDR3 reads TGCGCCAGCAGCTTGGCCGTGAACACTGAAGCTTTCTTT. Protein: CASSLAVNTEAFF.

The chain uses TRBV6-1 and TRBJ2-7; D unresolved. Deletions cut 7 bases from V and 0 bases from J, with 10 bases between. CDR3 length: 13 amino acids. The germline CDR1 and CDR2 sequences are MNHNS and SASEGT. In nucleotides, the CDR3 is TGTGCCAGCAAGGGCGGCAGCTCCTACGAGCAGTACTTC. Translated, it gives CASKGGSSYEQYF.

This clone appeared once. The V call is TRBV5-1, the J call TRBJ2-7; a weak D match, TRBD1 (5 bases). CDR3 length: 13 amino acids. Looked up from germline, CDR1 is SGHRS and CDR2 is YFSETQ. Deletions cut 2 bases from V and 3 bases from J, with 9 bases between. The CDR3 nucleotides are TGCGCCAGCAGCTTTAGACAGAACTACGAGCAGTACTTC. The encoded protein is CASSFRQNYEQYF.

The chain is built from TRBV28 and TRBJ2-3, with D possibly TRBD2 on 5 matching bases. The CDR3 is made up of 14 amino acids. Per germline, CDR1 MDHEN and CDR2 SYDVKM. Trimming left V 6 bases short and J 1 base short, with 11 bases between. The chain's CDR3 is CASRTWGGTDTQYF. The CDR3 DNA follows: TGTGCCAGCAGGACCTGGGGAGGCACAGATACGCAGTATTTT.

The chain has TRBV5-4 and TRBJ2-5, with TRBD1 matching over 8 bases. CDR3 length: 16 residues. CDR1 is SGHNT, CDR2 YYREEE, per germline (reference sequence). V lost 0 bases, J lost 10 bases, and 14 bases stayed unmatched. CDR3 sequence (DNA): TGTGCCAGCAGCTTGGATTTGGCAGGGGGCAAGGAAGTCCAGTACTTC. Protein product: CASSLDLAGGKEVQYF.

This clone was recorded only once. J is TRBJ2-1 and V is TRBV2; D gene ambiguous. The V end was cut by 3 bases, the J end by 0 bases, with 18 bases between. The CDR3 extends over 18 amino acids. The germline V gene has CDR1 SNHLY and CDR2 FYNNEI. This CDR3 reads CASSETGPPFYSYNEQFF. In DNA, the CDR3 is TGTGCCAGCAGTGAGACCGGGCCTCCTTTTTACTCCTACAATGAGCAGTTCTTC.

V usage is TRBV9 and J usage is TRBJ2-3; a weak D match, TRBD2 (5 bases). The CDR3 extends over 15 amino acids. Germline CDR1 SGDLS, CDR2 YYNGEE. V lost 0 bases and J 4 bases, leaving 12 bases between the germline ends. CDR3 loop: CASSVAPAAPDTQYF. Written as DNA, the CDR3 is TGTGCCAGCAGCGTAGCTCCAGCGGCCCCAGATACGCAGTATTTT.

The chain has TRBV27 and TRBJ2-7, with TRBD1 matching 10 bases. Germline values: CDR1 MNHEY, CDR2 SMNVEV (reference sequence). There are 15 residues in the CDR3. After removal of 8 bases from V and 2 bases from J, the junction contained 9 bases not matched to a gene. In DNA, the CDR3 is TGTGCCAGCGGTACCGGGACAGGGGATACCTACGAGCAGTACTTC. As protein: CASGTGTGDTYEQYF.

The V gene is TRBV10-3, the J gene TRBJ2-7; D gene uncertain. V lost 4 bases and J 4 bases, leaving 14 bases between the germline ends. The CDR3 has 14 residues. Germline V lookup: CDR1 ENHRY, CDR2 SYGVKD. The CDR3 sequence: CAISVGIEEYEQYF. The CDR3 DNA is TGTGCCATCAGTGTGGGTATCGAGGAATACGAGCAGTACTTC.

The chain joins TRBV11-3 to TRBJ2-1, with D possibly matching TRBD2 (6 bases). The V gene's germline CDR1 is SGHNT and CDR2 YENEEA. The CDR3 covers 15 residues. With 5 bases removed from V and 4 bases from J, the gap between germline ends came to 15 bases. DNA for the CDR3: TGTGCCAGCAGCCGCGGAGGGCCTCAGTACAATGAGCAGTTCTTC. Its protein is CASSRGGPQYNEQFF.

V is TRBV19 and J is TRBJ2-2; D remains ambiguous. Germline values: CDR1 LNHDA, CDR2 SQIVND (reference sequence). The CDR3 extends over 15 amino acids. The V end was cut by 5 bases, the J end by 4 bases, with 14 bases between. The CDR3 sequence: CASSYIWSGTGELFF. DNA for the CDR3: TGTGCCAGTAGTTATATATGGTCCGGCACCGGGGAGCTGTTTTTT.

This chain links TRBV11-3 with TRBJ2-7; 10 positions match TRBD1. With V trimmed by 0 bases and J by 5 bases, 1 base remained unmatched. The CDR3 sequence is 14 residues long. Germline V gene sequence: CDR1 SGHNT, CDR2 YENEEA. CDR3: CASSLDGTGDEQYF. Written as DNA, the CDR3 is TGTGCCAGCAGCTTAGATGGGACAGGGGACGAGCAGTACTTC.

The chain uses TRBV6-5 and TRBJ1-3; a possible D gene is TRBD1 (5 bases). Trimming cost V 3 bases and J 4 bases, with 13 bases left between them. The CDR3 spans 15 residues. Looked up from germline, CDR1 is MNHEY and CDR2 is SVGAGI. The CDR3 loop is CASSYGTPGGNTIYF. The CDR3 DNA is TGTGCCAGCAGTTATGGGACTCCTGGGGGAAACACCATATATTTT.